The 23 T cell receptor beta chains presented below share a single source sample, sequenced in a study of T cell responses to AZD1222 COVID-19 vaccine. Generated by immunoSEQ multiplex PCR, the TCRdb table keeps only in-frame clones and is missing some. The sample includes 150,000 to 180,000 clones, approximately 87% of them seen just once. The specimen comprised peripheral blood, sampled on day 0 of MenACWY control vaccination. The receptors were sampled from an adult in good health.

The chain links TRBV5-5 to TRBJ1-2; D unresolved. V gave up 0 bases and J gave up 2 bases, with 11 bases separating them. The length of the CDR3 is 15 residues. Germline V gives CDR1 SGHKS, CDR2 YYEKEE (reference sequence). CDR3 amino acids: CASSLARQPNYGYTF. The CDR3 DNA sequence: TGTGCCAGCAGCTTGGCCAGGCAGCCGAACTATGGCTACACCTTC. Looking up the rest from reference TRBV5-5 and TRBJ1-2 gives the full variable domain: DAGVTQSPTHLIKTRGQQVTLRCSPISGHKSVSWYQQVLGQGPQFIFQYYEKEERGRGNFPDRFSARQFPNYSSELNVNALLLGDSALYLCASSLARQPNYGYTFGSGTRLTVV.

The chain employs TRBV27 and TRBJ1-2; TRBD1 aligns across 7 bases. This CDR3 has 14 residues. J gave up 7 bases and V 4 bases, and 9 bases lay outside the gene matches. Germline-derived CDR1 and CDR2 are MNHEY and SMNVEV (reference sequence). This chain's CDR3 is CASSSTTGTAGYTF. Here the CDR3 DNA reads TGTGCCAGCAGTTCGACCACAGGGACAGCTGGCTACACCTTC.

This sequence joins TRBV6-2 or TRBV6-3 and TRBJ2-5; TRBD2 matches 14 bases. Germline lookup yields CDR1 MNHEY and CDR2 SVGEGT. V gave up 6 bases and J gave up 2 bases; unmatched junction bases: 8. The CDR3 spans 17 residues. CDR3 in DNA: TGTGCCAGCAGCGAAGGACTAGCGGGAGGTTATCAAGAGACCCAGTACTTC. This sequence encodes CASSEGLAGGYQETQYF.

This clone was picked up a small number of times. V gene TRBV23-1 combines with J gene TRBJ1-4; D call uncertain. TRBV23-1 is reported as an ORF; its role is uncertain. The germline V and J ends were trimmed by 2 bases and 3 bases, with 7 bases remaining between them. This CDR3 is built from 14 residues. This chain's CDR3 is CASSQRVANEKLFF. The CDR3 nucleotides are TGCGCCAGCAGTCAACGGGTGGCTAATGAAAAACTGTTTTTT.

The chain uses TRBV5-1 and TRBJ1-2, with a weak D call TRBD1 (6 bases). Germline CDR1 is SGHRS and CDR2 is YFSETQ. The CDR3 contains 14 residues. V lost 5 bases and J lost 4, with 15 bases in between. The CDR3, as DNA: TGCGCCAGCAGACGACAGGAGAACGGCTATGGCTACACCTTC. Its protein is CASRRQENGYGYTF.

The chain couples TRBV24-1 to TRBJ1-5, with a tentative D call TRBD1 (6 bases). Trimming shortened V by 9 bases and J by 6 bases, and 20 bases separated the two germline ends. CDR3 length: 15 residues. CDR1 KGHDR and CDR2 SFDVKD come from the germline V gene. The CDR3 DNA follows: TGTGCCACCGAAGTGTCGGGGGGCGCGGGTCAGCCCCAGCATTTT. This sequence encodes CATEVSGGAGQPQHF.

The J gene is TRBJ1-1, the V gene TRBV18; TRBD1 matches 7 bases. Trimming removed 4 bases from V and 7 bases from J; junction bases left unmatched: 3. CDR3 size: 12 residues. Germline V gene data show CDR1 as KGHSH and CDR2 as LQKENI. In DNA form, the CDR3 reads TGTGCCAGCTCACGCCGGGACAGTGAAGCTTTCTTT. Translation: CASSRRDSEAFF. The whole variable domain, filled in from reference TRBV18 and TRBJ1-1, reads NAGVMQNPRHLVRRRGQEARLRCSPMKGHSHVYWYRQLPEEGLKFMVYLQKENIIDESGMPKERFSAEFPKEGPSILRIQQVVRGDSAAYFCASSRRDSEAFFGQGTRLTVV.

V usage is TRBV7-6 and J usage is TRBJ2-1; tentative D call: TRBD1 (5 bases). The CDR3 spans 17 residues. In germline, CDR1 is SGHVS, CDR2 FNYEAQ. V lost 5 bases and J 0 bases, leaving 17 bases between the germline ends. DNA for the CDR3: TGTGCCAGCAGCCCTACAGGTTTCATCAACTCCTACAATGAGCAGTTCTTC. It is translated as CASSPTGFINSYNEQFF.

This clone has only a few counts. This rearrangement joins TRBV5-4 to TRBJ2-3; a weak D match, TRBD1 (6 bases). This CDR3 has 15 amino acids. V lost 2 bases, J lost 0 bases, and 10 bases lay in between. The V gene's germline CDR1 is SGHNT and CDR2 YYREEE (reference sequence). The CDR3 loop is CASSFYRDSTDTQYF. DNA of the CDR3: TGTGCCAGCAGCTTTTACAGGGATAGCACAGATACGCAGTATTTT.

V and J are TRBV5-1 and TRBJ2-7, with 10 positions matching TRBD2. V lost 4 bases, J lost 6 bases, and 13 bases stayed unmatched. Germline V CDR1 and CDR2: SGHRS, YFSETQ. This CDR3 comprises 16 residues. As DNA, the CDR3 is TGCGCCAGCAGCATCGCTAGCGGGAGTGATCCTTCCGAGCAGTACTTC. It translates to CASSIASGSDPSEQYF.

The DNA for the CDR3 is TGTGCCAGCAGCTTAAAGGGACTAGCGGGTGGAGAGCAGTTCTTC. Protein sequence: CASSLKGLAGGEQFF. V usage is TRBV7-3 and J usage is TRBJ2-1; 12 positions match TRBD2. Per germline, CDR1 SGHTA and CDR2 FQGTGA. This CDR3 comprises 15 residues. V shed 1 base and J 10 bases; nucleotides not matched to a gene: 5.

This chain joins TRBV7-8 and TRBJ2-2; no firm D call. The CDR3 sequence is 11 residues long. The V end was cut by 2 bases, the J end by 5 bases, with 0 bases between. Germline CDR1 reads SGHVS; CDR2 reads FQNEAQ. As DNA, the CDR3 is TGTGCCAGCAGCTTAACCGGGGAGCTGTTTTTT. Translating it yields CASSLTGELFF.

This chain joins TRBV2 and TRBJ2-7; 9 bases map to TRBD1. V lost 6 bases to trimming and J lost 3 bases; unmatched junction nucleotides: 0. The CDR3 has 12 amino acids. The germline gives CDR1 SNHLY, CDR2 FYNNEI. This CDR3 is CASRTGGYEQYV. CDR3 coding DNA: TGTGCCAGCAGGACAGGGGGCTACGAGCAGTACGTC.

This chain joins TRBV28 and TRBJ1-4, with D tentatively TRBD1 (6 bases). Deletions cut 6 bases from V and 11 bases from J, with 22 bases between. This CDR3 contains 15 residues. Germline values: CDR1 MDHEN, CDR2 SYDVKM. The CDR3 protein is CASRQGYRGSRKLFF. CDR3 sequence (DNA): TGTGCCAGCAGGCAGGGGTATCGGGGTTCGAGGAAACTGTTTTTT.

The rearrangement uses TRBV27 and TRBJ2-2; 7 bases line up with TRBD2. Germline-derived CDR1 and CDR2 are MNHEY and SMNVEV (reference sequence). With V trimmed by 1 base and J by 5 bases, 4 bases remained unmatched. The CDR3 is made up of 15 amino acids. The CDR3 loop reads CASSLLRGRTGELFF. In nucleotides, the CDR3 is TGTGCCAGCAGTTTATTGCGGGGGAGGACCGGGGAGCTGTTTTTT.

V and J are TRBV19 and TRBJ1-5, with 9 bases that match TRBD1. Germline V CDR1 and CDR2: LNHDA, SQIVND (reference sequence). The CDR3 is 16 residues long. V shed 3 bases and J 2 bases; nucleotides not matched to a gene: 5. DNA of the CDR3: TGTGCCAGTAGTATGGACAGGGGTATGGGCAATCAGCCCCAGCATTTT. Protein: CASSMDRGMGNQPQHF.

This clone was counted only a few times. V is TRBV25-1 and J is TRBJ1-4, with D maybe TRBD1 (6 bases). Trimming left V 8 bases short and J 0 bases short, with 13 bases between. CDR3 length: 15 residues. CDR1 is MGHDK, CDR2 SYGVNS, per germline. The CDR3 loop is CASCPGEATNEKLFF. The DNA of the CDR3 is TGTGCCAGCTGCCCAGGGGAGGCAACTAATGAAAAACTGTTTTTT.

The chain employs TRBV6-5 and TRBJ1-6, with D possibly being TRBD1 (5 bases). Trimming stripped 0 bases from V and 9 bases from J, with 12 bases between. CDR3 length: 15 residues. The germline V gene has CDR1 MNHEY and CDR2 SVGAGI. The CDR3 protein is CASSYSSGLGSPLHF. The CDR3 DNA is TGTGCCAGCAGTTACTCATCAGGGTTGGGTTCACCCCTCCACTTT.

In regard to this clone: One end of the junction fails to match germline, which may point to a read error. This chain uses TRBV28 with TRBJ1-1, with D unclear. The CDR3 has 14 amino acids. Germline CDR1 MDHEN, CDR2 SYDVKM. The CDR3, as DNA: TGTGCCAGCAGTTTCAGGCCCGGAAACACCGAAGCTTTCTTT. This gives the protein CASSFRPGNTEAFF.

The chain links TRBV7-8 to TRBJ1-5; possible D gene TRBD1, 5 bases. The V and J ends lost 5 bases and 4 bases respectively, with 15 bases between them. This CDR3 is 15 amino acids long. Germline V lookup: CDR1 SGHVS, CDR2 FQNEAQ. The CDR3 coding sequence is TGTGCCAGCAGCCCCAGGGAGGGATTTAATCAGCCCCAGCATTTT. This sequence encodes CASSPREGFNQPQHF.

The chain carries TRBV28 and TRBJ2-7; perhaps TRBD2 as D (5 bases). Trimming pared 4 bases from V and 4 bases from J, leaving 8 bases between. The CDR3 loop spans 12 amino acids. Germline V lookup: CDR1 MDHEN, CDR2 SYDVKM. The DNA of the CDR3 is TGTGCCAGCAGTTCGCGCGGGTACGAGCAGTACGTC. Its translation: CASSSRGYEQYV.

This chain uses TRBV5-5 with TRBJ1-4; D unresolved. CDR3 size: 14 residues. Between the trimmed V and J ends, which lost 3 bases and 3 bases, there was a span of 9 bases. Germline CDR1 SGHKS, CDR2 YYEKEE (reference sequence). The chain's CDR3 is CASSSLNSNEKLFF. CDR3 coding DNA: TGTGCCAGCAGCTCCCTCAATTCTAATGAAAAACTGTTTTTT.

The V gene is TRBV5-5, the J gene TRBJ1-3; D is uncertain. CDR1 SGHKS and CDR2 YYEKEE come from the germline V gene (reference sequence). This CDR3 contains 12 residues. The ends were cut back, 2 bases at V and 3 bases at J, with 3 bases in the middle. CDR3 in amino acids: CASSLDGNTIYF. CDR3 in DNA: TGTGCCAGCAGCTTAGATGGAAACACCATATATTTT.